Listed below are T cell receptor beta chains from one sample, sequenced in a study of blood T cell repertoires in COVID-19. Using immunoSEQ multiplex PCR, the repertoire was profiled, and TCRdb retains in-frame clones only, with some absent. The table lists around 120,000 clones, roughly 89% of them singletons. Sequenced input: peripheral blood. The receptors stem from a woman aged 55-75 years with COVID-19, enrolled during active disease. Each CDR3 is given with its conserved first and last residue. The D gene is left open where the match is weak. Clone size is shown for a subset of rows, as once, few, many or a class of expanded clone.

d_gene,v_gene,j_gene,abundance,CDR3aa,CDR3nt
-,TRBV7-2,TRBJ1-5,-,CASSLRFSNQPQHF,TGTGCCAGCAGCTTACGGTTTAGCAATCAGCCCCAGCATTTT
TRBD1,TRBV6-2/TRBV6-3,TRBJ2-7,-,CASSDPGQGRRESYEQYF,TGTGCCAGCAGTGACCCCGGACAGGGCCGAAGGGAATCCTACGAGCAGTACTTC
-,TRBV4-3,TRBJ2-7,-,CASSQGQVPPYEQYF,TGCGCCAGCAGCCAAGGGCAGGTCCCCCCGTACGAGCAGTACTTC
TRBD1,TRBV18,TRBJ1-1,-,CASSTVGQGGSNTEAFF,TGTGCCAGCTCAACCGTCGGACAGGGTGGTTCGAACACTGAAGCTTTCTTT
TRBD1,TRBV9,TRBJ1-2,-,CASSTPGTGIYGYTF,TGTGCCAGCAGCACCCCCGGGACAGGGATCTATGGCTACACCTTC
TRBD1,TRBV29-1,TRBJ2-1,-,CSVDPTGGPLDYNEQFF,TGCAGCGTTGATCCTACAGGGGGCCCCTTAGACTACAATGAGCAGTTCTTC
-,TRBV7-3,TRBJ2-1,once,CASSLKAGYNEQFF,TGTGCCAGCAGCTTAAAGGCAGGGTACAATGAGCAGTTCTTC
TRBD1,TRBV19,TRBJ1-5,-,CASSITDRGDQPQHF,TGTGCCAGTAGTATAACGGACAGGGGAGATCAGCCCCAGCATTTT
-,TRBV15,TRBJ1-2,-,CATSRGRGALNGYTF,TGTGCCACCAGCAGAGGTCGGGGGGCGCTGAATGGCTACACCTTC
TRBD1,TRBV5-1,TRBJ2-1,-,CASSLDRVSSYNEQFF,TGCGCCAGCAGCCTCGACAGGGTTTCCTCCTACAATGAGCAGTTCTTC
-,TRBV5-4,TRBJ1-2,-,CASSPWSTGWGGYTF,TGTGCCAGCAGCCCTTGGAGTACAGGGTGGGGAGGCTACACCTTC
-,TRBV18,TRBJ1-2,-,CASSPRELYGYTF,TGTGCCAGCTCACCCCGGGAGCTTTATGGCTACACCTTC
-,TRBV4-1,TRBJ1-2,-,CASSQGFTFNYGYTF,TGCGCCAGCAGCCAAGGTTTCACTTTTAACTATGGCTACACCTTC
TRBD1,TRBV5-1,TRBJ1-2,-,CASSPVVTGKNYGYTF,TGCGCCAGCAGCCCTGTGGTGACAGGGAAAAACTATGGCTACACCTTC
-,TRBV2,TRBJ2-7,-,CASSEQGTYEQYF,TGTGCCAGCAGTGAGCAGGGGACCTACGAGCAGTACTTC
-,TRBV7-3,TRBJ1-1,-,CASSSPGVNTEAFF,TGTGCCAGCAGCTCACCCGGAGTGAACACTGAAGCTTTCTTT
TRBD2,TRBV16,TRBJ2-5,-,CASSPTSGPQETQYF,TGTGCCAGCAGCCCGACTAGCGGGCCTCAAGAGACCCAGTACTTC
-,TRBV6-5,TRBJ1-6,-,CAVRQRPYNSPLHF,TGTGCCGTACGACAGCGACCCTATAATTCACCCCTCCACTTT
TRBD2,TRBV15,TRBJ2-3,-,CATSTSLRLAGGPDTQYF,TGTGCCACCAGCACCAGCCTTAGACTAGCGGGGGGGCCTGATACGCAGTATTTT
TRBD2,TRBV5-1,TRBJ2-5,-,CASSLNERGGPIPQYF,TGCGCCAGCAGCTTGAATGAGCGGGGGGGCCCGATTCCCCAGTACTTC
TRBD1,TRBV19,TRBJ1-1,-,CASTPQGMRAEAFF,TGTGCCAGTACCCCACAGGGGATGCGAGCTGAAGCTTTCTTT
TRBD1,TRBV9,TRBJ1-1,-,CASSVNRGDVAFF,TGTGCCAGCAGCGTAAACAGGGGGGATGTAGCTTTCTTT
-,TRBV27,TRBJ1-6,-,CASSLAGAPSPLHF,TGTGCCAGCAGTTTAGCGGGGGCCCCGTCACCCCTCCACTTT
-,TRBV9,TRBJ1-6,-,CASSVGEAWSSPLHF,TGTGCCAGCAGCGTAGGAGAAGCTTGGAGTTCACCCCTCCACTTT
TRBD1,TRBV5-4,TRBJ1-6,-,CASSLQQGALNSPLHF,TGTGCCAGCAGCTTACAACAGGGGGCGCTGAATTCACCCCTCCACTTT
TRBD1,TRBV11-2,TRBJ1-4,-,CASSAGQGYEKLFF,TGTGCCAGCAGCGCGGGACAGGGATATGAAAAACTGTTTTTT
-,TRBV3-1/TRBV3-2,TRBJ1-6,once,CASSHSGGGSRGRSPLHF,TGTGCCAGCAGCCACTCGGGGGGAGGGTCCCGGGGGCGATCACCCCTCCACTTT
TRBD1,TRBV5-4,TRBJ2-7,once,CASSRPGQVSYEQYF,TGTGCCAGCAGCAGGCCGGGACAGGTCTCCTACGAGCAGTACTTC
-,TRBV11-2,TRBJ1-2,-,CASRSIRAAATFGYTF,TGTGCCAGCAGATCTATTAGAGCCGCGGCCACTTTTGGCTACACCTTC
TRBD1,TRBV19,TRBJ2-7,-,CASGPDRDSRQYF,TGTGCCAGTGGGCCAGACCGGGACAGCCGACAGTACTTC
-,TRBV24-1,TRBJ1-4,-,CATRGTATNEKLFF,TGTGCCACCCGGGGGACTGCAACTAATGAAAAACTGTTTTTT
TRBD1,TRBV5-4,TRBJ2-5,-,CASSQWDRETQYF,TGTGCCAGCAGCCAATGGGACAGGGAGACCCAGTACTTC
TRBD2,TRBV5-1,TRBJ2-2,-,CASSLTGGAVNTGELFF,TGCGCCAGCAGCCTCACCGGGGGGGCAGTTAACACCGGGGAGCTGTTTTTT
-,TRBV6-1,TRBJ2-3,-,CASSEVSPTDTQYF,TGTGCCAGCAGTGAGGTGAGCCCCACAGATACGCAGTATTTT
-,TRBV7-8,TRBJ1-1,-,CASSLIGTEAFF,TGTGCCAGCAGCTTAATCGGCACTGAAGCTTTCTTT
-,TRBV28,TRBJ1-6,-,CASRRDYNSPLHF,TGTGCCAGCAGGCGGGACTATAATTCACCCCTCCACTTT
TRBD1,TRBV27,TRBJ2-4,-,CASSPRGRSDIQYF,TGTGCCAGCAGTCCGAGGGGGCGTTCGGACATTCAGTACTTC
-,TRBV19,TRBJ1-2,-,CASMTRYTYNYGYTF,TGTGCCAGTATGACTCGGTATACCTATAACTATGGCTACACCTTC
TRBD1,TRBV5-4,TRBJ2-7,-,CASSSSGQGGEQYF,TGTGCCAGCAGCTCCTCGGGACAGGGTGGCGAGCAGTACTTC
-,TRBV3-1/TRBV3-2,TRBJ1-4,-,CASSQEVGVGEKLFF,TGTGCCAGCAGCCAAGAGGTAGGGGTAGGTGAAAAACTGTTTTTT
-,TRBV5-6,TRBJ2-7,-,CASSLPAGYEQYF,TGTGCCAGCAGCCTACCCGCAGGGTACGAGCAGTACTTC
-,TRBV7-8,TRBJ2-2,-,CASSLVGGANTGELFF,TGTGCCAGCAGCTTAGTAGGAGGAGCGAACACCGGGGAGCTGTTTTTT
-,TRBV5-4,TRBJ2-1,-,CASSLEGGQEQFF,TGTGCCAGCAGCTTGGAGGGGGGGCAGGAGCAGTTCTTC
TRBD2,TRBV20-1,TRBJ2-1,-,CSARGGNEQFF,TGCAGTGCACGGGGGGGGAATGAGCAGTTCTTC
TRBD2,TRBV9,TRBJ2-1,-,CASSVELAGAEQFF,TGTGCCAGCAGCGTAGAACTAGCGGGGGCCGAGCAGTTCTTC
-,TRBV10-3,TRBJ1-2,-,CAISESTNGGAQVGEAYGYTF,TGTGCCATCAGTGAGTCGACCAACGGGGGGGCGCAGGTGGGAGAAGCATATGGCTACACCTTC
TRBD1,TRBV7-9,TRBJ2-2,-,CASSRGTGLNTGELFF,TGTGCCAGCAGCCGGGGGACAGGCCTGAACACCGGGGAGCTGTTTTTT
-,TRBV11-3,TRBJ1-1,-,CASSVTANTEAFF,TGTGCCAGCAGCGTTACAGCGAACACTGAAGCTTTCTTT
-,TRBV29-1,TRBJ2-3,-,CSARYSWGTDTQYF,TGCAGCGCCAGATATAGCTGGGGCACAGATACGCAGTATTTT
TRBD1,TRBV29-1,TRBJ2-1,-,CSVGGQGSYNEQFF,TGCAGCGTCGGTGGACAGGGATCCTACAATGAGCAGTTCTTC
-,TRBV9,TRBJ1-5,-,CASSPSMNRFQPQHF,TGTGCCAGCAGCCCCTCAATGAACAGGTTTCAGCCCCAGCATTTT
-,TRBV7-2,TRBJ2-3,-,CASSSRYTDTQYF,TGTGCCAGCAGCTCCAGGTACACAGATACGCAGTATTTT
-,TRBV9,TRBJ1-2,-,CASSVEAGVGYTF,TGTGCCAGCAGCGTAGAAGCAGGGGTTGGCTACACCTTC
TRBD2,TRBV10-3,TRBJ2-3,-,CAGSGAGDTQYF,TGTGCCGGAAGCGGGGCCGGAGATACGCAGTATTTT
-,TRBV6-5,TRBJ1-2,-,CASTPGRTYGYTF,TGTGCCAGCACCCCGGGGAGGACCTATGGCTACACCTTC
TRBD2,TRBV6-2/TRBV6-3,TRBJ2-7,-,CASSPGTSFNEQYF,TGTGCCAGCAGCCCCGGGACTAGTTTTAACGAGCAGTACTTC